These 10 T cell receptor beta chains were sequenced from one sample in a study of shared clonotypes between healthy human individuals. Sequenced by immunoSEQ multiplex PCR; TCRdb stores in-frame clones only, minus some. In the table there are 100,000 or so clones, about 70% of which are singletons. The sequenced sample was memory CD8+ T cells sorted from blood. Subset here: CD45RO+ cells pooled with CCR7-negative TemRA cells. The source is a woman aged 25 to 39 in good health.

There are a few counts of this clone. The chain couples TRBV4-1 to TRBJ1-2, with 11 bases that match TRBD1. Germline V gene lookup returns CDR1 MGHRA and CDR2 YSYEKL. This CDR3 region has 14 residues. V shed 1 base, J shed 8 bases, and the junction held 3 bases outside the gene matches. The CDR3 protein is CASSQAGQGEGYTF. CDR3 nucleotide sequence: TGCGCCAGCAGCCAAGCGGGACAGGGGGAAGGCTACACCTTC.

The chain joins TRBV6-5 to TRBJ2-6; no reliable D call. Germline V gene sequence: CDR1 MNHEY, CDR2 SVGAGI. This CDR3 is built from 14 residues. The V and J ends lost 5 bases and 0 bases respectively, with 5 bases between them. The CDR3 nucleotides read TGTGCCAGCAGTCACCTCTCTGGGGCCAACGTCCTGACTTTC. It codes for CASSHLSGANVLTF.

The table lists this clone with a few counts. The rearrangement joins TRBV6-5 to TRBJ1-1, with TRBD1 matching over 7 bases. Germline values: CDR1 MNHEY, CDR2 SVGAGI. The CDR3 sequence is 14 residues long. Losses at the gene ends were 8 bases for V and 1 base for J; bases not matched to a gene: 7. CDR3 sequence reads: CASRTTGANTEAFF. CDR3 DNA: TGTGCCAGCCGGACTACAGGGGCGAACACTGAAGCTTTCTTT.

In this sample, this clone turned up a few times. The chain couples TRBV27 to TRBJ2-1; D gene unclear. Germline V CDR1 and CDR2: MNHEY, SMNVEV (reference sequence). The CDR3 loop spans 12 amino acids. Trimming left V 8 bases short and J 8 bases short, with 13 bases between. The CDR3 DNA follows: TGTGCCAGCGGTTGGCTGGGCGATGAGCAGTTCTTC. Protein sequence: CASGWLGDEQFF.

V and J are TRBV25-1 and TRBJ2-2; 7 bases align to TRBD1. Unmatched junction bases numbered 6, after V lost 2 bases and J lost 6 bases. In germline, CDR1 is MGHDK, CDR2 SYGVNS. The CDR3 is 15 residues long. Written as DNA, the CDR3 is TGTGCCAGCAGTGAACGACAGGGTAGCGCCGGGGAGCTGTTTTTT. Its protein is CASSERQGSAGELFF.

The chain joins TRBV19 to TRBJ1-2; D gene uncertain. This CDR3 contains 13 residues. Germline V gene lookup returns CDR1 LNHDA and CDR2 SQIVND (reference sequence). Trimming removed 3 bases at V and 6 bases at J, with 11 bases between. CDR3 region: CASSIWQSDGYTF. Here the CDR3 DNA reads TGTGCCAGTAGTATCTGGCAGAGCGATGGCTACACCTTC.

This clone was picked up a small number of times. The V call is TRBV27, the J call TRBJ1-1, with D unclear. This CDR3 is built from 14 residues. The germline V gene has CDR1 MNHEY and CDR2 SMNVEV (reference sequence). Trimming pared 1 base from V and 3 bases from J, leaving 9 bases between. CDR3 residues: CASSLLGRYTEAFF. The DNA of the CDR3 is TGTGCCAGCAGTTTATTAGGAAGATACACTGAAGCTTTCTTT.

This clone was counted a few times. The chain is built from TRBV29-1 and TRBJ2-5; no reliable D call. This CDR3 spans 13 amino acids. Germline V CDR1 and CDR2: SQVTM, ANQGSEA. V was cut by 6 bases and J by 1 base, with 12 bases left in between. The CDR3: CSVSPISQETQYF. As DNA, the CDR3 is TGCAGCGTCTCGCCTATATCCCAAGAGACCCAGTACTTC.

This clone was seen repeatedly, ten times or more. The rearrangement joins TRBV28 to TRBJ2-7; TRBD2 agrees at 11 bases. The germline gives CDR1 MDHEN, CDR2 SYDVKM. The CDR3 runs to 15 residues. Germline trimming cut 6 bases from V and 2 bases from J; bases unmatched to any gene: 6. The DNA of the CDR3 is TGTGCCAGCAGAGAGGGGACTAGCGGAACCTACGAGCAGTACTTC. Residues: CASREGTSGTYEQYF.

This clone appeared a single time. V gene TRBV6-6 combines with J gene TRBJ2-3, with D perhaps TRBD2 (5 bases). Trimming stripped 1 base from V and 4 bases from J, with 15 bases between. This CDR3 region has 16 residues. Looked up from germline, CDR1 is MNHNY and CDR2 is SVGAGI (reference sequence). The CDR3, as DNA: TGTGCCAGCAGTTACTTCGGAGTTACTAGGTCAGATACGCAGTATTTT. This translates into CASSYFGVTRSDTQYF.